A selection of T cell receptor beta chains follows, all from one sample in a study of cytomegalovirus exposure and HLA in healthy donors. This table comes from immunoSEQ multiplex PCR, and its TCRdb copy is limited to in-frame clones, with some not included. Here the sample spans 160,000 or so clones, approximately 80% being singletons. The sequenced material came from PBMCs. Receptor source: a middle-aged man in good health and CMV-seropositive. Each CDR3 is given with its conserved first and last residue. A D gene is named only where the DNA matches it firmly. A clone size is listed for some rows: how often the clone was seen (once, few, many), or a class if it is expanded.

>TRBJ2-5|TRBV6-1|-|-
CASTLETQYF
TGTGCCAGCACATTAGAGACCCAGTACTTC
>TRBJ2-5|TRBV4-1|TRBD2|-
CASSQDQGLAGRRTQYF
TGCGCCAGCAGCCAAGATCAGGGGCTAGCGGGTCGACGGACCCAGTACTTC
>TRBJ2-6|TRBV7-8|-|-
CASSLVRSGANVLTF
TGTGCCAGCAGCCTCGTGCGCTCTGGGGCCAACGTCCTGACTTTC
>TRBJ1-6|TRBV27|TRBD1|-
CASSLYGTGNSPLHF
TGTGCCAGCAGTTTATATGGGACAGGGAATTCACCCCTCCACTTT
>TRBJ1-2|TRBV10-2|-|-
CASSEWGTGAAVF
-
>TRBJ1-2|TRBV9|-|-
CASSTYTGNYGYTF
TGTGCCAGCAGCACATATACAGGGAACTATGGCTACACCTTC
>TRBJ2-7|TRBV18|-|once
CASSLQGYEQYF
TGTGCCAGCTCATTACAGGGTTACGAGCAGTACTTC
>TRBJ2-7|TRBV27|TRBD2|-
CASSSLGRVYEQYF
TGTGCCAGCAGTTCCCTGGGGAGGGTCTACGAGCAGTACTTC
>TRBJ1-2|TRBV7-9|-|-
CASSPGYGYTF
TGTGCCAGCAGCCCAGGGTATGGCTACACCTTC
>TRBJ2-6|TRBV7-9|TRBD1|-
CASSPSWTGEEGANVLTF
TGTGCCAGCAGCCCTTCTTGGACAGGGGAGGAAGGGGCCAACGTCCTGACTTTC
>TRBJ1-3|TRBV5-4|-|-
CASSSTESGNTIYF
TGTGCCAGCAGCTCGACAGAGTCTGGAAACACCATATATTTT
>TRBJ2-2|TRBV5-4|-|-
CASSGGRRAGTGELFF
TGTGCCAGCAGCGGCGGAAGGAGGGCGGGCACCGGGGAGCTGTTTTTT
>TRBJ2-2|TRBV7-2|TRBD2|-
CASMAGANTGELFF
TGTGCCAGCATGGCGGGGGCGAACACCGGGGAGCTGTTTTTT
>TRBJ1-5|TRBV5-6|TRBD1|few
CASSQTGEGYQPQHF
TGTGCCAGCAGCCAGACAGGGGAGGGCTATCAGCCCCAGCATTTT
>TRBJ2-7|TRBV5-6|-|-
CASSLDGYAYEQYF
TGTGCCAGCAGCTTGGACGGGTACGCCTACGAGCAGTACTTC
>TRBJ1-2|TRBV10-3|TRBD1|-
CAIGGGPIQGSDGYTF
TGTGCCATCGGCGGGGGGCCGATACAGGGGTCCGATGGCTACACCTTC
>TRBJ2-5|TRBV6-6|-|-
CASGGGGTETQYF
TGTGCCAGCGGCGGTGGAGGTACGGAGACCCAGTACTTC
>TRBJ2-1|TRBV4-1|TRBD1|few
CASSQDDRGNYNEQFF
TGCGCCAGCAGCCAGGACGACAGGGGAAACTACAATGAGCAGTTCTTC
>TRBJ1-5|TRBV7-9|TRBD1|-
CASSLELGTGDYSNQPQHF
TGTGCCAGCAGCTTAGAGCTCGGGACAGGAGACTATAGCAATCAGCCCCAGCATTTT
>TRBJ2-5|TRBV29-1|TRBD1|-
CSVPGTEETQYF
TGCAGCGTACCCGGGACAGAAGAGACCCAGTACTTC
>TRBJ1-1|TRBV2|TRBD1|-
CASSEDRDTEAFF
TGTGCCAGCAGTGAGGACAGGGACACTGAAGCTTTCTTT
>TRBJ1-3|TRBV5-1|TRBD1|-
CASSSGQGISGNTIYF
TGCGCCAGCAGCTCCGGACAGGGGATCTCTGGAAACACCATATATTTT
>TRBJ1-2|TRBV9|TRBD1|-
CASSAGQFNYGYTF
TGTGCCAGCAGCGCGGGACAGTTTAACTATGGCTACACCTTC
>TRBJ2-7|TRBV6-1|-|-
CASTGVWGGAYEQYF
TGTGCCAGCACCGGAGTGTGGGGAGGCGCCTACGAGCAGTACTTC
>TRBJ2-2|TRBV5-5|-|-
CASTPLNTGELFF
TGTGCCAGCACCCCGTTGAACACCGGGGAGCTGTTTTTT
>TRBJ1-6|TRBV10-3|-|few
CAISTGQQSNSPLHF
TGTGCCATCAGCACTGGACAGCAATCTAATTCACCCCTCCACTTT
>TRBJ1-1|TRBV27|-|-
CASSAHRADKNTEAFF
TGTGCCAGCAGTGCGCATAGGGCGGACAAAAACACTGAAGCTTTCTTT
>TRBJ1-2|TRBV4-3|TRBD1|-
CASSQRQGNGYTF
TGCGCCAGCAGCCAACGACAGGGTAACGGCTACACCTTC
>TRBJ2-7|TRBV5-1|TRBD1|once
CASSSPRTGVHYEQYF
TGCGCCAGCAGCTCCCCCAGGACAGGGGTCCACTACGAGCAGTACTTC